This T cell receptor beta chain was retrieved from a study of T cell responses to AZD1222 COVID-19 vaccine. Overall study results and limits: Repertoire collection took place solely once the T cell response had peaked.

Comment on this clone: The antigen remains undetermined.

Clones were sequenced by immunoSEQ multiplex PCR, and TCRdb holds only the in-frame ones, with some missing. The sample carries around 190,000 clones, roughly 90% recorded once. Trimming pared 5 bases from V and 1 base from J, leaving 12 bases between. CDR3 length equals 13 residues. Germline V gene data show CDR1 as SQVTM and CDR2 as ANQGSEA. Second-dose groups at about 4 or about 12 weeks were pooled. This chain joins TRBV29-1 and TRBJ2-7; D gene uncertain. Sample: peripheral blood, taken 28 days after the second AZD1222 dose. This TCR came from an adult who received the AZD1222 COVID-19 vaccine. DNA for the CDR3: TGCAGCGTTATGATCAGAACTTCCTACGAGCAGTACTTC. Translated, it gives CSVMIRTSYEQYF.